This T cell receptor beta chain was captured by sequencing in a study of T cells after yellow fever vaccination. Across the study: Preparation of fractions with low cell numbers was performed using SMART-Seq v4 Ultra Low Input. Study results and caveats: A minor fraction of clonotypes spanned both CD4 and CD8 compartments.

TCRdb processed the 5' RACE reads anew with MiXCR; each CDR3 protein has one entry. The sample carries 400,000 or so distinct CDR3 sequences, more than 9% recorded once. The CDR3 is made up of 14 amino acids. From germline, CDR1 is DFQATT and CDR2 SNEGSKA (reference sequence). V lost 0 bases and J lost 0, with 8 bases in between. This clonotype was seen more than once but under ten times. The antigen is not known. This sample comprised PBMCs, obtained on the day of the first yellow fever vaccination. The chain couples TRBV20-1 to TRBJ1-2; TRBD1 might be the D (6 bases). The clonotype was recovered from a man younger than 30 who received the YFV17D yellow fever vaccine. Here the CDR3 reads CSARDGTSNYGYTF. The CDR3 DNA is TGCAGTGCTAGAGACGGGACATCTAACTATGGCTACACCTTC.